This section outlines one TCR beta chain sequence together with its context. Measured with immunoSEQ multiplex PCR; TCRdb has only the in-frame clones, and not every one. The sample consists of about 660,000 clones, about 74% of them appearing once. This sample stems from a study of shared clonotypes between healthy human individuals. Germline CDR1 MDHEN, CDR2 SYDVKM. Trimming removed 6 bases at V and 7 bases at J, with 15 bases between. The CDR3 has 13 residues. The sample taken for sequencing was memory CD4+ T cells sorted from blood. Subset indicated: CD45RA-negative fraction. V usage is TRBV28 and J usage is TRBJ1-2; D is possibly TRBD1 (5 bases). The source is a woman in her twenties or thirties in good health. The CDR3 reads CASRVTGTGGYTF. The CDR3, as DNA: TGTGCCAGCAGGGTCACGGGGACGGGTGGCTACACCTTC.